This paragraph covers one T cell receptor beta chain sequence. Germline V gene lookup returns CDR1 SGHRS and CDR2 YFSETQ. The CDR3 is made up of 13 amino acids. V was pared by 3 bases and J by 4 bases, with 1 base of the junction left unmatched. This specimen comes from a study of blood T cell repertoires in COVID-19. Study information: The cDNA or gDNA used as material had been derived from T cells, B-cell-depleted T cells, or PBMCs.

In the authors' methods: Amplifying reference gene primers gave estimates of nucleated cell counts. The protocol was immunoSEQ multiplex PCR, while the TCRdb copy is restricted to in-frame clones and leaves out a portion. V and J calls and clone size follow that table, whereas D and trimming were derived from the DNA. The sample includes about 200,000 clones, approximately 91% seen only once; the top ten take under 2%. What was sequenced was peripheral blood. The source of this sequence is a young man with active or convalescent COVID-19. The chain has TRBV5-1 and TRBJ2-3, with 8 bases matching TRBD1. CDR3 sequence reads: CASSWTGPDTQYF. DNA of the CDR3: TGCGCCAGCAGCTGGACAGGGCCAGATACGCAGTATTTT.